One and the same sample provided the 17 T cell receptor beta chains below, sequenced in a study of blood T cell repertoires in COVID-19. Using immunoSEQ multiplex PCR, the repertoire was profiled, and TCRdb retains in-frame clones only, with some absent. The table shows hundreds of thousands of clones, with under 90% occurring only once. Sequences were obtained from PBMCs or T cells enriched from blood (not recorded which). The source is a woman between 40 and 50 years old who had been exposed to COVID-19.

V is TRBV27 and J is TRBJ1-1; possibly TRBD1 for D (5 bases). Trimming took off 7 bases at V and 5 bases at J, with 17 bases between the two ends. The CDR3 is 14 residues long. Germline lookup yields CDR1 MNHEY and CDR2 SMNVEV (reference sequence). CDR3 coding DNA: TGTGCCAGCACCCCTCTGGGGGGTACTACTGAAGCTTTCTTT. Amino acid sequence: CASTPLGGTTEAFF.

The chain joins TRBV5-1 to TRBJ2-5; 9 positions match TRBD1. There are 15 residues in the CDR3. Germline CDR1 SGHRS, CDR2 YFSETQ. V shed 4 bases and J 0 bases; nucleotides not matched to a gene: 4. Here the CDR3 DNA reads TGCGCCAGCAGCCCGGACAGGGGTTACCAAGAGACCCAGTACTTC. This gives the protein CASSPDRGYQETQYF. The full variable domain, its missing parts supplied by reference TRBV5-1 and TRBJ2-5, is KAGVTQTPRYLIKTRGQQVTLSCSPISGHRSVSWYQQTPGQGLQFLFEYFSETQRNKGNFPGRFSGRQFSNSRSEMNVSTLELGDSALYLCASSPDRGYQETQYFGPGTRLLVL.

The rearrangement links TRBV29-1 to TRBJ2-3; TRBD1 agrees at 7 bases. CDR1 and CDR2 (germline): SQVTM, ANQGSEA. V shed 4 bases, J shed 1 base, and the junction held 2 bases outside the gene matches. This CDR3 has 13 residues. The CDR3 coding sequence is TGCAGCGTTGGACAGGGAGGCACAGATACGCAGTATTTT. Translated: CSVGQGGTDTQYF.

This clone was recorded many times. The chain combines TRBV5-1 with TRBJ2-7, with 9 bases identical to TRBD1. Germline V gene data show CDR1 as SGHRS and CDR2 as YFSETQ. The CDR3 runs to 14 residues. The trim removed 4 bases at V and 8 bases at J, leaving 10 bases unmatched. CDR3 protein: CASSAGQGPTKQYF. CDR3 DNA: TGCGCCAGCAGCGCCGGACAGGGGCCTACGAAGCAGTACTTC.

V gene TRBV27 combines with J gene TRBJ2-1; TRBD2 agrees at 8 bases. Germline CDR1 and CDR2: MNHEY and SMNVEV (reference sequence). This CDR3 has 18 amino acids. Unmatched junction bases numbered 11, after V lost 0 bases and J lost 4 bases. This CDR3 is CASSLSLPKAGAYNEQFF. CDR3 DNA sequence: TGTGCCAGCAGTTTATCCCTACCGAAAGCGGGGGCGTACAATGAGCAGTTCTTC.

This chain links TRBV7-2 with TRBJ2-3; 7 bases are a match to TRBD2. From germline, CDR1 is SGHTA and CDR2 FQGNSA. V was pared by 3 bases and J by 3 bases, with 9 bases of the junction left unmatched. The CDR3 spans 16 residues. The CDR3 region has the DNA TGTGCCAGCAGCTTCCAAAGCACGGGGGGAACAGATACGCAGTATTTT. Translated, it gives CASSFQSTGGTDTQYF.

The chain has TRBV19 and TRBJ1-3, with 9 positions matching TRBD1. CDR3 size: 16 residues. CDR1 and CDR2 (germline): LNHDA, SQIVND (reference sequence). Germline trimming cut 6 bases from V and 0 bases from J; bases unmatched to any gene: 6. DNA for the CDR3: TGTGCCAGTAGAAGGACAGGGGCGAGCTCTGGAAACACCATATATTTT. Translation gives CASRRTGASSGNTIYF.

In this sample, this clone turned up a few times. This chain connects TRBV19 to TRBJ2-1; D possibly corresponds to TRBD1 (6 bases). This CDR3 is built from 14 residues. Trimming took off 8 bases at V and 5 bases at J, with 16 bases between the two ends. Germline loops: CDR1 LNHDA, CDR2 SQIVND (reference sequence). CDR3 residues: CASSLTGGNNEQFF. The CDR3 coding sequence is TGTGCCAGTTCCCTGACAGGAGGTAACAATGAGCAGTTCTTC.

This chain joins TRBV30 and TRBJ1-6, with D unresolved. V was pared by 5 bases and J by 0 bases, with 14 bases between. This CDR3 spans 16 amino acids. The germline V gene encodes CDR1 GTSNPN and CDR2 SVGIG (reference sequence). The CDR3 loop is CAWGLTGSSYNSPLHF. The CDR3 DNA reads as TGTGCCTGGGGATTGACTGGGAGCTCCTATAATTCACCCCTCCACTTT.

The chain has TRBV27 and TRBJ1-4; TRBD1 matches 8 bases. This CDR3 contains 15 residues. Per the germline V gene, CDR1 is MNHEY and CDR2 is SMNVEV (reference sequence). Trimming at V came to 4 bases and at J to 4 bases, leaving 5 bases not matched to a gene. In DNA, the CDR3 is TGTGCCAGCAGTTCCAGACAGGGGAGTAATGAAAAACTGTTTTTT. This codes for CASSSRQGSNEKLFF.

J is TRBJ2-7 and V is TRBV28; D may be TRBD2 (5 bases). Germline V CDR1 and CDR2: MDHEN, SYDVKM. Trimming left V 3 bases short and J 5 bases short, with 17 bases between. The CDR3 has 15 residues. The CDR3 DNA reads TGTGCCAGCAGTTTTGAGGGTCTCCCCCGGCACGAGCAGTACTTC. Translation gives CASSFEGLPRHEQYF.

This chain links TRBV30 with TRBJ1-1; 9 bases agree with TRBD1. The CDR3 spans 12 residues. In germline, CDR1 is GTSNPN, CDR2 SVGIG (reference sequence). V dropped 8 bases and J dropped 7; count of bases not matched to a gene: 8. In nucleotides, the CDR3 is TGTGCCGGCCGGACAGGGGCGAATGAAGCTTTCTTT. Translating it yields CAGRTGANEAFF.

For the CDR3, the DNA is TGTGCCAGTAGTAAGAGGGGGACAGGGTCCGCGCTCTATGGCTACACCTTC. The encoded protein is CASSKRGTGSALYGYTF. The chain has TRBV19 and TRBJ1-2; 9 nucleotides line up with TRBD1. Per germline, CDR1 LNHDA and CDR2 SQIVND (reference sequence). The CDR3 is made up of 17 amino acids. The trim removed 4 bases at V and 4 bases at J, leaving 13 bases unmatched. Using reference TRBV19 and TRBJ1-2 for the parts outside the CDR3, the full variable domain is DGGITQSPKYLFRKEGQNVTLSCEQNLNHDAMYWYRQDPGQGLRLIYYSQIVNDFQKGDIAEGYSVSREKKESFPLTVTSAQKNPTAFYLCASSKRGTGSALYGYTFGSGTRLTVV.

The V call is TRBV6-5, the J call TRBJ2-1; no firm D call. V gave up 6 bases and J gave up 9 bases, with 21 bases separating them. Germline lookup yields CDR1 MNHEY and CDR2 SVGAGI. This CDR3 spans 15 amino acids. CDR3 sequence reads: CASRRTPVVSGEQFF. As DNA, the CDR3 is TGTGCCAGCAGACGAACCCCGGTGGTCTCCGGTGAGCAGTTCTTC.

The chain joins TRBV28 to TRBJ1-1, with D tentatively TRBD1 (5 bases). V lost 3 bases to trimming and J lost 11 bases, with 16 bases between them. The CDR3 is 13 amino acids. The germline CDR1 and CDR2 sequences are MDHEN and SYDVKM. DNA of the CDR3: TGTGCCAGCAGTTTGGGGGGAATAAGTGCGGCTTTCTTT. This gives the protein CASSLGGISAAFF.

This clone has a handful of counts. The sample carries other DNA sequences with the same CDR3. This chain joins TRBV13 and TRBJ2-2; D ambiguous. The V end was cut by 5 bases, the J end by 9 bases, with 13 bases between. Germline CDR1 PRHDT, CDR2 FYEKMQ (reference sequence). The CDR3 consists of 13 residues. The CDR3 here is CASSPGSSRELFF. CDR3 nucleotides: TGTGCCAGCAGCCCCGGGTCCTCCAGGGAGCTGTTTTTT.

V and J are TRBV5-4 and TRBJ1-6; D is undetermined. V lost 4 bases and J lost 8, with 7 bases in between. Germline CDR1 reads SGHNT; CDR2 reads YYREEE (reference sequence). The CDR3 runs 12 residues. In nucleotides, the CDR3 is TGTGCCAGCAGCCGGTTAGATTCACCCCTCCACTTT. It translates to CASSRLDSPLHF.